One sample yielded the 9 T cell receptor beta chains listed below, sequenced in a study of OX40 agonist ivuxolimab in advanced cancers. Clones were sequenced by immunoSEQ multiplex PCR, and TCRdb holds only the in-frame ones, with some missing. The sample yields about 62,000 clones, 85% seen once. The sample consisted of CD4+ or CD8+ T cells sorted from blood, taken in a trial of the OX40 agonist ivuxolimab. These receptors all stem from an adult with an advanced solid tumor such as melanoma, head and neck, liver or kidney cancer.

This clone has only a few counts. The chain employs TRBV2 and TRBJ1-2; 7 bases align to TRBD1. Losses at the gene ends were 1 base for V and 4 bases for J; bases not matched to a gene: 6. CDR3 length: 15 residues. CDR1 and CDR2 (germline): SNHLY, FYNNEI. The CDR3 protein is CASSEGGGAAYGYTF. Written as DNA, the CDR3 is TGTGCCAGCAGTGAAGGAGGGGGCGCAGCCTATGGCTACACCTTC.

The chain couples TRBV28 to TRBJ2-1; D unresolved. The germline V gene has CDR1 MDHEN and CDR2 SYDVKM. V lost 2 bases and J 8 bases, leaving 13 bases between the germline ends. The CDR3 totals 14 residues. The CDR3 nucleotides read TGTGCCAGCAGTTTAAACTTTCTAAACGATGAGCAGTTCTTC. Translation: CASSLNFLNDEQFF.

J is TRBJ1-3 and V is TRBV19; a weak D match, TRBD1 (6 bases). Germline CDR1 is LNHDA and CDR2 is SQIVND (reference sequence). The CDR3 runs 16 residues. Deletions cut 3 bases from V and 0 bases from J, with 12 bases between. CDR3 nucleotides: TGTGCCAGTAGTATCTACAGGGTCAACTCTGGAAACACCATATATTTT. Its translation: CASSIYRVNSGNTIYF.

This sequence joins TRBV7-9 and TRBJ2-1; the D gene is possibly TRBD2 (6 bases). The CDR3 runs 14 residues. Trimming shortened V by 5 bases and J by 6 bases, and 14 bases separated the two germline ends. In germline, CDR1 is SEHNR, CDR2 FQNEAQ (reference sequence). CDR3 nucleotide sequence: TGTGCCAGCAGCCCCCAGGGACTCCCCAATGAGCAGTTCTTC. It specifies CASSPQGLPNEQFF.

The chain links TRBV27 to TRBJ2-7; tentatively, D is TRBD1 (5 bases). In germline, CDR1 is MNHEY, CDR2 SMNVEV (reference sequence). V was cut by 5 bases and J by 2 bases, with 13 bases left in between. This CDR3 spans 14 amino acids. CDR3 nucleotides: TGTGCCAGCAGTAAGCCAGGGTGGGCCTACGAGCAGTACTTC. Translation gives CASSKPGWAYEQYF.

The chain employs TRBV23-1 and TRBJ2-3; 8 bases line up with TRBD1. TRBV23-1 is recorded as an ORF, its role being uncertain. The V gene end was trimmed by 4 bases and the J gene end by 5 bases; junction bases not matched to a gene: 11. The CDR3 consists of 16 residues. CDR3 bases: TGCGCCAGCAGTCTAGGAAGACAGGGGAACGGAGATACGCAGTATTTT. This codes for CASSLGRQGNGDTQYF.

V and J are TRBV20-1 and TRBJ2-1; 11 bases agree with TRBD2. J lost 13 bases, V lost 1 base, and 0 bases had no gene match. Germline values: CDR1 DFQATT, CDR2 SNEGSKA (reference sequence). The CDR3 contains 11 residues. CDR3 nucleotides: TGCAGTGCTAGAGGACTAGCGGGACAGTTCTTC. Residues: CSARGLAGQFF.

The chain uses TRBV5-5 and TRBJ2-1; tentatively, D is TRBD1 (6 bases). Germline V CDR1 and CDR2: SGHKS, YYEKEE (reference sequence). Trimming left V 3 bases short and J 7 bases short, with 8 bases between. This CDR3 is 12 amino acids long. This chain's CDR3 is CASSSRGNEQFF. CDR3 DNA sequence: TGTGCCAGCAGCTCCAGGGGAAATGAGCAGTTCTTC.

The V call is TRBV11-2, the J call TRBJ1-6; D remains unclear. The ends were cut back, 2 bases at V and 2 bases at J, with 7 bases in the middle. Germline V gives CDR1 SGHAT, CDR2 FQNNGV. CDR3 size: 15 residues. The CDR3 bases are TGTGCCAGCAGCTTACTGATGGCCTATAATTCACCCCTCCACTTT. Translation: CASSLLMAYNSPLHF.